This TCR beta chain was identified in a study of PD-1 blockade in classical Hodgkin lymphoma. Method: immunoSEQ multiplex PCR; TCRdb's copy keeps in-frame clones and lacks some. This sample has around 31,000 clones, with around 89% found just once. Time point in this sample: newly diagnosed, previously untreated cHL patient sample. Magnetic depletion of unwanted cells isolated CD4+ T cells from thawed PBMCs. The authors compared against newly diagnosed, untreated classical Hodgkin lymphoma PBMCs. This CDR3 is 12 amino acids long. Trimming took off 4 bases at V and 8 bases at J, with 12 bases between the two ends. Germline assignment: CDR1 SGDLS and CDR2 YYNGEE.

The chain is built from TRBV9 and TRBJ1-2; possible D gene TRBD1, 6 bases. This TCR was sampled from a human donor with classical Hodgkin lymphoma. Sequenced: CD4+ T cells from blood. CDR3 protein: CASSSDRQGYTF. The CDR3 DNA reads as TGTGCCAGCAGCTCGGACAGACAGGGCTACACCTTC. The variable domain in full, completed from reference TRBV9 and TRBJ1-2, reads DSGVTQTPKHLITATGQRVTLRCSPRSGDLSVYWYQQSLDQGLQFLIQYYNGEERAKGNILERFSAQQFPDLHSELNLSSLELGDSALYFCASSSDRQGYTFGSGTRLTVV.